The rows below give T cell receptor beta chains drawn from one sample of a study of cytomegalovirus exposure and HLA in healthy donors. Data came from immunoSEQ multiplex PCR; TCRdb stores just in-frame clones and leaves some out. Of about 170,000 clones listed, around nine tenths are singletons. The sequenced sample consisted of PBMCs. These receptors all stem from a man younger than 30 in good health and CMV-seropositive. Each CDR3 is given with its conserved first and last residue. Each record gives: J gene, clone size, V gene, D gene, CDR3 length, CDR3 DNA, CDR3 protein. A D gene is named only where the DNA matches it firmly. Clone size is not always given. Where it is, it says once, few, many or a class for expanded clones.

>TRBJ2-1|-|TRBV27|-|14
TGTGCCAGCAGTCACGCGGGACGCCTGGGAGAGCAGTTCTTC
CASSHAGRLGEQFF
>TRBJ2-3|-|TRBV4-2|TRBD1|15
TGTGCCAGCAGCCAAGAACAGGGGGCTACGGATACGCAGTATTTT
CASSQEQGATDTQYF
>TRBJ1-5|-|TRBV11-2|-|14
TGTGCCAGCAGCTTAGCGGGGGGGACTCAGCCCCAGCATTTT
CASSLAGGTQPQHF
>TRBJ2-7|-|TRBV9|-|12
TGTGCCAGCAGCGCCCCGACGGGCGAGCAGTACTTC
CASSAPTGEQYF
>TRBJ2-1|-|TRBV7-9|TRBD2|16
TGTGCCAGCAGCTTAGCACTAGAGCGGGATTACAATGAGCAGTTCTTC
CASSLALERDYNEQFF
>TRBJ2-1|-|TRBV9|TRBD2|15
TGTGCCAGCAGCCCCGGACTAGCGGGAGTCAATGAGCAGTTCTTC
CASSPGLAGVNEQFF
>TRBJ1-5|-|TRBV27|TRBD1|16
TGTGCCAGCAGTTGGAGGGGACAGGGTAGCAATCAGCCCCAGCATTTT
CASSWRGQGSNQPQHF
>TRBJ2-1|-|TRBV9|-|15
TGTGCCAGCAGCGTAGAACAGGGAGTTCACAATGAGCAGTTCTTC
CASSVEQGVHNEQFF
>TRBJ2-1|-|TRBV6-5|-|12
TGTGCCGCCCGGCAGGGTTCTGGTGAGCAGTTCTTC
CAARQGSGEQFF
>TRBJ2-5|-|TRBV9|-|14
TGTGCCAGCAGCATCGACAGAACCCAAGAGACCCAGTACTTC
CASSIDRTQETQYF
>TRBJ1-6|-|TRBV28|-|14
TGTGCCAGCCGGAGTACTAACTATAATTCACCCCTCCACTTT
CASRSTNYNSPLHF
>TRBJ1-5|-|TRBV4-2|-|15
TGTGCCAGCAGCCAAGGACCGGGGAGCAATCAGCCCCAGCATTTT
CASSQGPGSNQPQHF
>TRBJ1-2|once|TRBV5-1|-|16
TGCGCCAGCAGCACGGGCCCTGGGACTATTTACTATGGCTACACCTTC
CASSTGPGTIYYGYTF
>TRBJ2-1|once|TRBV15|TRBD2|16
TGTGCCACCAGCAGAGATAGCGGGGGGTATCAGAATGAGCAGTTCTTC
CATSRDSGGYQNEQFF
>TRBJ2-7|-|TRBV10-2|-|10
TGCGCCAGCAGGGGGGGCGAGCAGTACTTC
CASRGGEQYF